The 24 T cell receptor beta chains listed next were all sequenced from one sample in a study of response to subunit inactivated influenza vaccine. TCRdb itself ran the RT-PCR reads through MiXCR, one entry per CDR3 protein. The sample records about 800,000 distinct CDR3 sequences, 21% being singletons. The sample in question was PBMCs from blood, obtained roughly 5 days after vaccination. All receptors derive from a man aged 50 to 60 who received an inactivated influenza vaccine.

The CDR3 DNA reads as TGTGCCAGCAGTTTAAGATTGGGCTTTGGGGACTATGGCTACACCTTC. It yields the protein CASSLRLGFGDYGYTF. This chain connects TRBV12-3 or TRBV12-4 to TRBJ1-2, with D unclear. V lost 2 bases and J lost 3, with 16 bases in between. CDR3 length: 16 amino acids.

This rearrangement joins TRBV5-6 to TRBJ2-3; D is unclear. Germline lookup yields CDR1 SGHDT and CDR2 YYEEEE. V lost 0 bases and J lost 7, with 15 bases in between. The CDR3 sequence is 15 residues long. CDR3 sequence reads: CASSLAPDSIYTQYF. CDR3 coding DNA: TGTGCCAGCAGCTTGGCCCCCGATAGCATATATACGCAGTATTTT.

This clonotype has more than one count but fewer than ten. The genes are TRBV4-1 and TRBJ2-7, with TRBD1 matching over 8 bases. The CDR3 runs 16 residues. With 0 bases clipped from V and 6 bases from J, the junction kept 10 bases outside the gene matches. Germline CDR1 and CDR2: MGHRA and YSYEKL. CDR3 in amino acids: CASSQDPGQGLPEQYF. In DNA, the CDR3 is TGCGCCAGCAGCCAAGATCCCGGACAGGGATTACCCGAGCAGTACTTC.

This clonotype was recorded a few times. The V gene is TRBV9, the J gene TRBJ2-1; D is unresolved. Trimming took off 0 bases at V and 0 bases at J, with 7 bases between the two ends. The length of the CDR3 is 15 residues. Germline-derived CDR1 and CDR2 are SGDLS and YYNGEE. CDR3 bases: TGTGCCAGCAGCGTAGAGGGCGCCTCCTACAATGAGCAGTTCTTC. As protein: CASSVEGASYNEQFF.

The CDR3 coding sequence is TGTGCCAGTTGCCGGGGGTCAGGGTACGAGCAGTACTTC. Its protein is CASCRGSGYEQYF. The chain employs TRBV12-3 or TRBV12-4 and TRBJ2-7, with D maybe TRBD2 (6 bases). CDR3 length: 13 amino acids. Deletions cut 9 bases from V and 4 bases from J, with 16 bases between.

This clonotype was found a few times. The chain combines TRBV20-1 with TRBJ2-7, with 11 positions matching TRBD1. CDR1 and CDR2 from the germline V gene are DFQATT and SNEGSKA (reference sequence). The CDR3 is 14 residues long. V trimming: 8 bases; J trimming: 3 bases; junction bases outside the gene matches: 9. The CDR3 DNA reads as TGCAGTACGACTCCGGGACAGGGGGACTACGAGCAGTACTTC. Its protein product is CSTTPGQGDYEQYF.

This CDR3 is CASSADIDRVAETQYF. The DNA of the CDR3 is TGCGCCAGCAGTGCAGATATCGACAGGGTAGCGGAGACCCAGTACTTC. V gene TRBV10-1 combines with J gene TRBJ2-5; 7 bases align to TRBD1. J gave up 5 bases and V 4 bases, and 13 bases lay outside the gene matches. The CDR3 contains 16 residues. Germline V CDR1 and CDR2: WNHNN, SYGVQD (reference sequence).

CDR3 nucleotide sequence: TGTGCCAGCAGCCAACAATTGGGACGGCAAGAGACCCAGTACTTC. The encoded protein is CASSQQLGRQETQYF. The V call is TRBV4-2, the J call TRBJ2-5; D might be TRBD1 or TRBD2, each matching 5 bases. V lost 2 bases and J lost 2, with 12 bases in between. The CDR3 is 15 residues long. Per germline, CDR1 LGHNA and CDR2 YNFKEQ.

This clonotype turned up a few times. The V gene is TRBV6-5, the J gene TRBJ2-1; possibly TRBD1 or TRBD2 for D (6 bases each). The V and J ends lost 0 bases and 4 bases respectively, with 13 bases between them. Germline V gene data show CDR1 as MNHEY and CDR2 as SVGAGI. There are 16 residues in the CDR3. The CDR3 DNA reads TGTGCCAGCAGTTACTCGAGAGGGGGGAAATACAATGAGCAGTTCTTC. Its translation is CASSYSRGGKYNEQFF.

This clonotype occurred many times. The rearrangement links TRBV4-3 to TRBJ2-1; D may be TRBD1 (6 bases). The V and J ends lost 0 bases and 0 bases respectively, with 9 bases between them. Per germline, CDR1 LGHNA and CDR2 YSLEER. The CDR3 is 16 amino acids. The CDR3 nucleotides read TGCGCCAGCAGCCAAGAAGACAGGAGCTCCTACAATGAGCAGTTCTTC. It specifies CASSQEDRSSYNEQFF.

The chain couples TRBV18 to TRBJ2-1; D unresolved. V was pared by 2 bases and J by 7 bases, with 6 bases between. The CDR3 consists of 12 residues. Germline CDR1 reads KGHSH; CDR2 reads LQKENI. CDR3 bases: TGTGCCAGCTCACCAGCTCGGAATGAGCAGTTCTTC. Its translation is CASSPARNEQFF. Complete variable domain (other parts from reference TRBV18 and TRBJ2-1): NAGVMQNPRHLVRRRGQEARLRCSPMKGHSHVYWYRQLPEEGLKFMVYLQKENIIDESGMPKERFSAEFPKEGPSILRIQQVVRGDSAAYFCASSPARNEQFFGPGTRLTVL.

The rearrangement uses TRBV5-1 and TRBJ1-1; D is undetermined. From germline, CDR1 is SGHRS and CDR2 YFSETQ. The CDR3 has 15 residues. The V gene lost 0 bases and the J gene lost 1 base, with 10 bases spanning the gap. CDR3 amino acids: CASSLAGVGNTEAFF. CDR3 in DNA: TGCGCCAGCAGCTTGGCCGGGGTTGGGAACACTGAAGCTTTCTTT. The full variable domain, in which reference TRBV5-1 and TRBJ1-1 provide the parts outside the CDR3, is KAGVTQTPRYLIKTRGQQVTLSCSPISGHRSVSWYQQTPGQGLQFLFEYFSETQRNKGNFPGRFSGRQFSNSRSEMNVSTLELGDSALYLCASSLAGVGNTEAFFGQGTRLTVV.

The gene calls are TRBV12-3 or TRBV12-4 and TRBJ2-1; TRBD2 matches 10 bases. Trimming took 5 bases from V and 4 from J; bases not matched to a gene: 5. The CDR3 sequence is 15 residues long. CDR3 sequence (DNA): TGTGCCAGCAGTGCCGTACTAGCGGGATACAATGAGCAGTTCTTC. Protein sequence: CASSAVLAGYNEQFF.

In this sample, this clonotype turned up a few times. The V call is TRBV12-3 or TRBV12-4, the J call TRBJ2-3; 9 nucleotides match TRBD2. The CDR3 length is 16 residues. V gave up 6 bases and J gave up 5 bases; unmatched junction bases: 12. CDR3 sequence reads: CASSPGGGRAIDTQYF. The CDR3 nucleotides read TGTGCCAGCAGCCCCGGGGGCGGGAGGGCCATAGATACGCAGTATTTT.

This clonotype was seen a few times. The rearrangement joins TRBV7-2 to TRBJ2-7; 9 positions match TRBD2. Germline values: CDR1 SGHTA, CDR2 FQGNSA. This CDR3 has 15 amino acids. V shed 0 bases, J shed 6 bases, and the junction held 6 bases outside the gene matches. CDR3 loop: CASSLATSGLGEQYF. The CDR3 DNA is TGTGCCAGCAGCTTAGCGACTAGCGGTTTGGGCGAGCAGTACTTC.

The DNA of the CDR3 is TGTGCCAGCACCCGGGACTGGGGGTTAGGCCAGCAGTACTTC. Translated, it gives CASTRDWGLGQQYF. V usage is TRBV6-2 or TRBV6-3 and J usage is TRBJ2-7, with D perhaps matching TRBD2 (6 bases). The germline CDR1 and CDR2 sequences are MNHEY and SVGEGT. CDR3 length: 14 amino acids. Trimming removed 7 bases from V and 8 bases from J, with 21 bases in between.

This clonotype was observed a handful of times. Germline and junction disagree at one end, which may indicate a read error. The chain uses TRBV2 and TRBJ1-1; 11 nucleotides agree with TRBD1. Germline lookup yields CDR1 SNHLY and CDR2 FYNNEI. The CDR3 covers 18 residues. The CDR3 sequence: CAISPHWTGGEIGTEAFF. The CDR3 region has the DNA TGTGCCATCAGTCCCCACTGGACAGGGGGCGAGATTGGCACTGAAGCTTTCTTT.

The chain is built from TRBV7-6 and TRBJ2-5, with D perhaps assigned TRBD1 or TRBD2 (5 bases each). CDR3 length: 12 residues. The V gene's germline CDR1 is SGHVS and CDR2 FNYEAQ. The V end lost 5 bases, the J end lost 11 bases, and 15 bases lay between the germline ends. In DNA form, the CDR3 reads TGTGCCAGCAGCCAAAGGGACGGAGGACAGTACTTC. It yields the protein CASSQRDGGQYF.

This clonotype has only a few counts. This chain uses TRBV7-9 with TRBJ2-7; possible D gene TRBD1, 6 bases. The V end lost 1 base, the J end lost 6 bases, and 10 bases lay between the germline ends. This CDR3 has 13 residues. The germline CDR1 and CDR2 sequences are SEHNR and FQNEAQ (reference sequence). This chain's CDR3 is CASSLEARGEQYF. In DNA form, the CDR3 reads TGTGCCAGCAGCTTAGAGGCCAGGGGCGAGCAGTACTTC.

The V call is TRBV29-1, the J call TRBJ2-3, with TRBD2 identical over 11 bases. The CDR3 spans 15 residues. The germline V gene has CDR1 SQVTM and CDR2 ANQGSEA. The V gene end was trimmed by 4 bases and the J gene end by 4 bases; junction bases not matched to a gene: 7. This chain's CDR3 is CSVGTSGSGSDTQYF. The CDR3 DNA follows: TGCAGCGTTGGAACTAGCGGGAGCGGTTCAGATACGCAGTATTTT.

This clonotype came up a few times. The chain has TRBV7-2 and TRBJ1-5; D gene ambiguous. CDR1 is SGHTA, CDR2 FQGNSA, per germline. The V and J ends lost 4 bases and 6 bases respectively, with 10 bases between them. The CDR3 extends over 13 amino acids. Here the CDR3 reads CASSSGSRQPQHF. The CDR3 DNA is TGTGCCAGCAGCTCGGGCAGTCGTCAGCCCCAGCATTTT.

The chain has TRBV15 and TRBJ2-3; 8 bases are shared with TRBD2. This CDR3 region has 14 residues. J gave up 1 base and V 8 bases, and 5 bases lay outside the gene matches. Germline assignment: CDR1 LNHNV and CDR2 YYDKDF (reference sequence). CDR3 residues: CATLRAGGTDTQYF. The DNA for the CDR3 is TGTGCCACCCTAAGAGCGGGAGGCACAGATACGCAGTATTTT.

The chain uses TRBV5-1 and TRBJ2-5; no clear D. V lost 0 bases to trimming and J lost 4 bases, with 10 bases between them. This CDR3 is built from 14 residues. The germline CDR1 and CDR2 sequences are SGHRS and YFSETQ. In nucleotides, the CDR3 is TGCGCCAGCAGCTTGGAGGGCAGGATAGAGACCCAGTACTTC. Its translation: CASSLEGRIETQYF.

Remarks on this clonotype: This sequence may be a read error, since a much larger clone differs from it by one base. The V gene is TRBV12-3 or TRBV12-4, the J gene TRBJ2-5, with D possibly TRBD1 on 6 matching bases. This CDR3 region has 15 residues. V lost 8 bases to trimming and J lost 5 bases, with 21 bases between them. The CDR3, as DNA: TGTGCCAGCGGCTCGAACTGGGGGCGTTCGGAGACCCAGTACTTC. This sequence encodes CASGSNWGRSETQYF.